Sequencing of this T cell receptor (beta chain) was carried out in a study of shared clonotypes between healthy human individuals. General study findings and limits: Clonotypes shared by all four donors outscored non-shared clonotypes in generation probability.

On this clone: Its specificity is not known.

The germline V gene encodes CDR1 SGHRS and CDR2 YFSETQ. CDR3 length: 14 amino acids. The ends lost 0 bases at V and 6 bases at J; junction bases unmatched: 4. Sequenced by immunoSEQ multiplex PCR; TCRdb stores in-frame clones only, minus some. The sample has roughly 2.2 million clones, 85% to 95% seen once. The chain uses TRBV5-1 and TRBJ2-7, with 9 nucleotides matching TRBD1. Sequenced material: naive CD4+ T cells from PBMCs. Indicated subset: CD45RA+ positively selected. The sequence was obtained from a man aged 18-30 years in good health. Some clones in this sample may be carry-over from other donors' samples. The CDR3 nucleotides read TGCGCCAGCAGCTTGGGGACAGGGGAGAGCGAGCAGTACTTC. Translation: CASSLGTGESEQYF.